This T cell receptor (beta chain) was sequenced during a study of blood T cell repertoires in COVID-19. Note on this clone: One end of the junction is discordant with germline, which a read error may explain. Other DNA variants within this sample encode the same CDR3.

Authors' data handling: How many nucleated cells were present was estimated from reference gene primer amplification. This table comes from immunoSEQ multiplex PCR, and its TCRdb copy is limited to in-frame clones, with some not included. For V, J and clone size, that table is used; D and trimming come from the DNA. This sample has about 88,000 clones, with 87% found just once. The V gene's germline CDR1 is MNHNS and CDR2 SASEGT. The CDR3 runs 20 residues. The sequenced material came from peripheral blood. The rearrangement joins TRBV6-1 to TRBJ1-5, with TRBD1 matching over 9 bases. This receptor was obtained from a male donor with acute or convalescent COVID-19. CDR3 DNA sequence: TGTGCCAGCAGTGAAGCGCTCGGACAGGGGTCTAAGCGGTGGAATCAACCCCAGCATTTT. This sequence encodes CASSEALGQGSKRWNQPQHF.